This note documents a single TCR beta chain sequence. The CDR3 sequence is 15 residues long. V lost 0 bases and J lost 0, with 5 bases in between. Germline V gene data show CDR1 as MNHEY and CDR2 as SVGAGI. The data belong to a study of blood T cell repertoires in COVID-19. Study-level information: Some COVID-19 samples were acute and others convalescent; all came from the United States, Italy and Spain.

The data were produced by immunoSEQ multiplex PCR, yet TCRdb's version contains in-frame clones alone and is incomplete. Among about 67,000 clones, 85% to 90% were seen once, and the ten largest hold around 1.3%. The sample consisted of peripheral blood. The J gene is TRBJ1-4, the V gene TRBV6-5; D might be TRBD1 (5 bases). The sequence derives from a woman aged 55-70 years with acute or convalescent COVID-19. CDR3 bases: TGTGCCAGCAGTTACTCGACAGCAACTAATGAAAAACTGTTTTTT. Its translation: CASSYSTATNEKLFF.